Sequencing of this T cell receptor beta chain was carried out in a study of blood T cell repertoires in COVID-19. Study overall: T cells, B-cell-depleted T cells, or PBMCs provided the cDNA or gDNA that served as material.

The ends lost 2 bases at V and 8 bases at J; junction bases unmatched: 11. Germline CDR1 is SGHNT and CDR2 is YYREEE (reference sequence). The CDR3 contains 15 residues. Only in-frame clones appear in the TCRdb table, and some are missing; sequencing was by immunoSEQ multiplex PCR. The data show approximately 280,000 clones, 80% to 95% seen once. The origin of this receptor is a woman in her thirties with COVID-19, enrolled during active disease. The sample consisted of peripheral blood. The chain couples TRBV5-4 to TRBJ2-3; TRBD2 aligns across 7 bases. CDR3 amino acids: CASSLGGSPSPTQYF. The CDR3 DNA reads TGTGCCAGCAGCTTAGGCGGGAGTCCCTCCCCTACGCAGTATTTT. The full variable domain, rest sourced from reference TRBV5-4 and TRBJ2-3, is ETGVTQSPTHLIKTRGQQVTLRCSSQSGHNTVSWYQQALGQGPQFIFQYYREEENGRGNFPPRFSGLQFPNYSSELNVNALELDDSALYLCASSLGGSPSPTQYFGPGTRLTVL.